The T cell receptor beta chain under discussion was sequenced for a study of CD8+CD57+ T cells in acquired aplastic anemia. On the study more broadly: Roughly 3 ug was the average amount of DNA from sorted CD4+ and CD8+ cells.

Germline V lookup: CDR1 SGHTA, CDR2 FQGNSA. The CDR3 has 15 residues. V lost 3 bases to trimming and J lost 8 bases; unmatched junction nucleotides: 9. This clonotype was seen repeatedly, ten times or more. Its antigen is undetermined. CDR3 and TCR beta VDJ profiling relied on a genomic DNA template. Via MiXCR, TCRdb re-called the reads, giving one row per CDR3 protein. The data hold 150,000 to 200,000 distinct CDR3 sequences, with around 48% observed a single time. Whole-study results and caveats: Between patients and controls, roughly 29 CD8+ CDR3 sequences were found in common.

Patients chosen for sequencing had CD8+CD57+ cells that had expanded, as shown by flow cytometry. No patient had been given any therapy when blood was sampled. The source of this sequence is a human donor with aplastic anemia. The sample taken for sequencing was sorted CD4+, CD8+, or CD8+CD57+ T cells (not recorded which) from PBMCs. The gene calls are TRBV7-2 and TRBJ2-1; 8 bases are a match to TRBD2. The CDR3 DNA reads as TGTGCCAGCAGCTTCCTGTCGGGCGGGAGGTATGAGCAGTTCTTC. It is translated as CASSFLSGGRYEQFF. The complete variable domain, with remaining parts taken from reference TRBV7-2 and TRBJ2-1, reads GAGVSQSPSNKVTEKGKDVELRCDPISGHTALYWYRQSLGQGLEFLIYFQGNSAPDKSGLPSDRFSAERTGGSVSTLTIQRTQQEDSAVYLCASSFLSGGRYEQFFGPGTRLTVL.